These T cell receptor beta chains were read from a single sample in a study of T cell responses to AZD1222 COVID-19 vaccine. TCRdb's table, derived via immunoSEQ multiplex PCR, lists solely in-frame clones and lacks some. The sample lists 120,000 or so clones, about 86% occurring once. Sequences were derived from peripheral blood, sampled 28 days after the second AZD1222 dose. The receptors were sampled from an adult who received the AZD1222 COVID-19 vaccine. Each CDR3 is given with its conserved first and last residue. The order of the fields is D gene, V gene, clone size, J gene, CDR3 protein, CDR3 DNA. A D gene is named only where the DNA matches it firmly. Only part of the rows carry a size: once, few, many, or a class if the clone is expanded.

>TRBD1|TRBV29-1|-|TRBJ1-2
CSGARGRNVLF
TGCAGCGGGGCCAGGGGGCGCAATGTTTTATTC
>TRBD1|TRBV5-1|-|TRBJ2-3
CASSMGQITDTQYF
TGCGCCAGCAGCATGGGACAGATCACAGATACGCAGTATTTT
>-|TRBV11-3|-|TRBJ1-5
CASSLFSSNQPQHF
TGTGCCAGCAGCTTATTCAGTAGCAATCAGCCCCAGCATTTT
>TRBD2|TRBV2|-|TRBJ2-1
CASSDEAGGQEQFF
TGTGCCAGCAGTGATGAAGCGGGGGGGCAGGAGCAGTTCTTC
>-|TRBV9|-|TRBJ2-7
CASSVAPARAYEQYF
TGTGCCAGCAGCGTAGCTCCGGCCAGGGCCTACGAGCAGTACTTC
>-|TRBV13|few|TRBJ1-1
CASSLGYRNTEAFF
TGTGCCAGCAGCTTAGGGTACAGGAACACTGAAGCTTTCTTT
>-|TRBV29-1|-|TRBJ2-1
CSKGMEGNEQFF
TGCAGCAAAGGGATGGAAGGCAATGAGCAGTTCTTC
>-|TRBV11-2|once|TRBJ2-1
CASSLTRGATYNEQFF
TGTGCCAGCAGCTTAACTCGGGGGGCGACCTACAATGAGCAGTTCTTC
>-|TRBV6-5|-|TRBJ1-2
CASRHEGNYGYTF
TGTGCCAGCAGACACGAGGGGAACTATGGCTACACCTTC
>-|TRBV27|-|TRBJ1-1
CASSLVFPNTEAFF
TGTGCCAGCAGTCTCGTCTTTCCGAACACTGAAGCTTTCTTT
>TRBD2|TRBV16|-|TRBJ2-1
CASSPGGANEQFF
TGTGCCAGCAGCCCCGGGGGGGCCAATGAGCAGTTCTTC
>-|TRBV12-1|-|TRBJ1-2
CASSSDRRVLWFLF
TGTGCCAGCAGCTCAGACCGCCGGGTCCTTTGGTTCCTCTTC
>TRBD1|TRBV29-1|once|TRBJ1-2
CSVGTERFGYTF
TGCAGCGTCGGGACAGAACGTTTTGGCTACACCTTC
>-|TRBV9|-|TRBJ2-7
CASSVEVGPEQYF
TGTGCCAGCAGCGTAGAGGTAGGACCCGAGCAGTACTTC
>TRBD1|TRBV5-1|-|TRBJ1-4
CASSLEGGWEKLFF
TGCGCCAGCAGCTTGGAAGGGGGCTGGGAAAAACTGTTTTTT
>-|TRBV6-4|-|TRBJ2-3
CASSDGGATDTQYF
TGTGCCAGCAGTGACGGGGGGGCCACAGATACGCAGTATTTT
>-|TRBV19|-|TRBJ2-3
CASSNRRHKVTDTQYF
TGTGCCAGTAGTAATAGGAGACACAAGGTCACAGATACGCAGTATTTT
>-|TRBV18|-|TRBJ1-1
CASSPDPGLRSTEAFF
TGTGCCAGCTCACCAGATCCGGGCCTTAGGAGCACTGAAGCTTTCTTT
>-|TRBV10-3|once|TRBJ1-2
CAIWGTPGGYGYTF
TGTGCCATCTGGGGAACCCCCGGGGGCTATGGCTACACCTTC
>TRBD1|TRBV7-9|-|TRBJ1-4
CASSSGQGNEKLFF
TGTGCCAGCAGCTCGGGACAGGGGAATGAAAAACTGTTTTTT
>-|TRBV5-4|-|TRBJ1-4
CASSLEGGAEKLFF
TGTGCCAGCAGCTTGGAGGGGGGAGCTGAAAAACTGTTTTTT
>TRBD1|TRBV18|-|TRBJ2-3
CASSPARGQKDTQYF
TGTGCCAGCTCACCTGCGAGGGGGCAGAAAGATACGCAGTATTTT